This T cell receptor (beta chain) was recovered during a study of response to subunit inactivated influenza vaccine. A note on this clonotype: Its antigen is currently unknown.

Study-wide results and limits: Few additional T cells are recruited per seasonal influenza vaccination, authors suggested.

J was trimmed by 12 bases and V by 6 bases; bases with no gene match: 17. Germline V gives CDR1 DFQATT, CDR2 SNEGSKA (reference sequence). The CDR3 is 14 amino acids. MiXCR, applied by TCRdb to the RT-PCR reads, yields one record per CDR3 protein. The data hold some 850,000 distinct CDR3 sequences, with about 18% observed a single time. This chain uses TRBV20-1 with TRBJ2-1; 7 nucleotides match TRBD2. This TCR was sampled from a man aged 50 or older who received an inactivated influenza vaccine. The starting material was PBMCs from blood, obtained more than 4 days after vaccination. CDR3 sequence (DNA): TGCAGTGCCACTACTGGGACTACCACATCAGGGCAGTTCTTC. It codes for CSATTGTTTSGQFF.